The rows below give T cell receptor beta chains drawn from one sample of a study of T cell changes during pregnancy in multiple sclerosis. The data were produced by immunoSEQ multiplex PCR, yet TCRdb's version contains in-frame clones alone and is incomplete. The table includes about 40,000 clones, around 90% detected once. Sequencing was performed on CD4+ T cells from peripheral blood mononuclear cells, taken after pregnancy. These receptors originate from a female donor with multiple sclerosis, enrolled in a pregnancy study. Each CDR3 is given with its conserved first and last residue. A D gene is named only where the DNA matches it firmly. A row's size may be missing; if present it is once, few, many or a size class.

V: TRBV14; D: TRBD2; size: once; J: TRBJ2-5; length: 16; DNA: TGTGCCAGCAGCGCGTCCGGGACTAGCCGGATCGAGACCCAGTACTTC; CDR3: CASSASGTSRIETQYF
V: TRBV28; D: TRBD2; size: .; J: TRBJ2-3; length: 14; DNA: TGTGCCAGTAGACTAGCGGGGAACACAGATACGCAGTATTTT; CDR3: CASRLAGNTDTQYF
V: TRBV6-5; D: TRBD1; size: once; J: TRBJ1-3; length: 16; DNA: TGTGCCAGCAGTTATTCCCAGGGGGCGCCTGGAAACACCATATATTTT; CDR3: CASSYSQGAPGNTIYF
V: TRBV29-1; D: .; size: .; J: TRBJ2-3; length: 14; DNA: TGCAGCGGCGGAACAGGGTTTCACACAGATACGCAGTATTTT; CDR3: CSGGTGFHTDTQYF
V: TRBV6-5; D: .; size: .; J: TRBJ1-1; length: 15; DNA: TGTGCCAGCAGTTCCATGGGGGGGTGGCGCACTGAAGCTTTCTTT; CDR3: CASSSMGGWRTEAFF
V: TRBV6-1; D: TRBD1; size: .; J: TRBJ2-4; length: 9; DNA: TGTGCCACCGGGACAGGGCAGTACTTC; CDR3: CATGTGQYF
V: TRBV4-3; D: TRBD1; size: .; J: TRBJ1-4; length: 14; DNA: TGCGCCAGCAGCGAGACAGGGGTCCATGAAAAACTGTTTTTT; CDR3: CASSETGVHEKLFF
V: TRBV5-1; D: .; size: once; J: TRBJ2-3; length: 14; DNA: TGCGCCAGCAGCTTGGGACACCACACAGATACGCAGTATTTT; CDR3: CASSLGHHTDTQYF
V: TRBV28; D: .; size: .; J: TRBJ1-2; length: 11; DNA: TGTGCCAGCCTATCGATCTATGGCTACACCTTC; CDR3: CASLSIYGYTF
V: TRBV2; D: TRBD1; size: .; J: TRBJ1-1; length: 16; DNA: TGTGCCAGGGAAAGACAGGGGGGGGGCCTGAACACTGAAGCTTTCTTT; CDR3: CARERQGGGLNTEAFF
V: TRBV9; D: .; size: .; J: TRBJ1-3; length: 14; DNA: TGTGCCAGCAGCGTACAGGGCTCTGGAAACACCATATATTTT; CDR3: CASSVQGSGNTIYF
V: TRBV9; D: .; size: .; J: TRBJ2-5; length: 16; DNA: TGTGCCAGCAGCGAGGGGGGGGCCTCGGGTGGGGAGACCCAGTACTTC; CDR3: CASSEGGASGGETQYF
V: TRBV19; D: .; size: once; J: TRBJ2-2; length: 17; DNA: TGTGCCAGTAGTATTATCGTATTCTTTGGGTCGGGCGGGGAGCTGTTTTTT; CDR3: CASSIIVFFGSGGELFF
V: TRBV5-7; D: TRBD1; size: .; J: TRBJ2-2; length: 18; DNA: TGTGCCAGCAGCTTGGACAGGGGGCTACCCGCCAGCACCGGGGAGCTGTTTTTT; CDR3: CASSLDRGLPASTGELFF
V: TRBV27; D: .; size: .; J: TRBJ1-4; length: 15; DNA: TGTGCCAGCAAACCGCTACCTACAGGGAATGAAAAACTGTTTTTT; CDR3: CASKPLPTGNEKLFF
V: TRBV18; D: .; size: .; J: TRBJ1-1; length: 14; DNA: TGTGCCAGCTCACCAAATAGGGGAAACACTGAAGCTTTCTTT; CDR3: CASSPNRGNTEAFF
V: TRBV25-1; D: .; size: once; J: TRBJ2-3; length: 13; DNA: TGTGCCAGCAATGACCCTAGGGGCGATACGCAGTATTTT; CDR3: CASNDPRGDTQYF
V: TRBV7-2; D: .; size: .; J: TRBJ2-5; length: 13; DNA: TGTGCCAGCAACGGACAGAACCAAGAGACCCAGTACTTC; CDR3: CASNGQNQETQYF
V: TRBV10-1; D: .; size: once; J: TRBJ2-2; length: 14; DNA: TGCGCCAGCAGCTCAGGAGGGAGGACCGGGGAGCTGTTTTTT; CDR3: CASSSGGRTGELFF
V: TRBV5-4; D: .; size: few; J: TRBJ1-1; length: 11; DNA: TGTGCCAGCAGCCTCAACACTGAAGCTTTCTTT; CDR3: CASSLNTEAFF
V: TRBV5-1; D: .; size: .; J: TRBJ1-4; length: 16; DNA: TGCGCCAGCAGCTTGGGAACGGCGGGGGATAATGAAAAACTGTTTTTT; CDR3: CASSLGTAGDNEKLFF
V: TRBV19; D: TRBD1; size: .; J: TRBJ1-2; length: 13; DNA: TGTGCCAGTAGTCCAGGACAGGGCTATGGCTACACCTTC; CDR3: CASSPGQGYGYTF
V: TRBV6-5; D: TRBD1; size: .; J: TRBJ1-2; length: 13; DNA: TGTGCCACCGAAGACAGGGACGTTCAGGGCTACACCTTC; CDR3: CATEDRDVQGYTF
V: TRBV19; D: .; size: .; J: TRBJ1-2; length: 14; DNA: TGTGCCAGTAGTTACGAAACAGGGCGCTATGGCTACACCTTC; CDR3: CASSYETGRYGYTF
V: TRBV19; D: .; size: .; J: TRBJ1-6; length: 12; DNA: TGTGCCAGTAGTACCTATGCTCCACCCCTCCACTTT; CDR3: CASSTYAPPLHF
V: TRBV6-6; D: .; size: .; J: TRBJ2-1; length: 13; DNA: TGTGCCAGCAGTTACGACACGTACAATGAGCAGTTCTTC; CDR3: CASSYDTYNEQFF
V: TRBV2; D: .; size: .; J: TRBJ2-1; length: 15; DNA: TGTGCCAGCAATCCGGGCTCTGGGGGGTACAATGAGCAGTTCTTC; CDR3: CASNPGSGGYNEQFF